Given below is one T cell receptor beta chain in context. Time point reported: baseline, week 1 (first vaccination visit). The treatment was: pre-vaccination baseline after standard-of-care therapy. This record belongs to a study of a mutant IDH1 vaccine in newly diagnosed glioma. The method was immunoSEQ multiplex PCR; TCRdb's version includes in-frame clones alone and lacks a portion of them. The table shows around 37,000 clones, with roughly 92% occurring only once. Trimming stripped 2 bases from V and 0 bases from J, with 8 bases between. The CDR3 is 15 residues long. CDR1 is MNHNY and CDR2 is SVGAGI in the germline V gene (reference sequence).

The input for sequencing was PBMCs, taken from a glioma patient treated with radiotherapy, temozolomide or both. The chain employs TRBV6-6 and TRBJ1-3, with D uncertain. The receptor comes from a man aged 18 to 30 with glioma. The CDR3 DNA reads TGTGCCAGCAGTTACCAAGGGATCTCTGGAAACACCATATATTTT. Protein product: CASSYQGISGNTIYF.